Listed below are T cell receptor beta chains from one sample, sequenced in a study of T cells in Graves' hyperthyroidism and ophthalmopathy. TCRdb recomputed calls from the multiplex PCR reads with MiXCR, one row per CDR3 protein. In the table there are approximately 700,000 distinct CDR3 sequences, about 15% of which are singletons. The sequenced sample consisted of blood. These receptors originate from a man aged 18-30 years with Graves' hyperthyroidism. Both conserved end residues are part of each CDR3.

v_gene,len,CDR3aa
TRBV27,13,CANRTGDGYGYTF
TRBV29-1,13,CSVRAGGPYEQYF
TRBV19,13,CASSWDSTYEQYF
TRBV19,15,CASTRGRGTNQPQHF
TRBV11-2,16,CASSPGGLPPRGEQFF
TRBV10-3,19,CAISESSLAGKGLNQPQHF
TRBV11-2,14,CASSLQGVHYGYTF
TRBV12-3/TRBV12-4,15,CASSFGTARNEKLFF
TRBV18,16,CASLPIERTAKNIQYF
TRBV7-9,16,CASSKGLARLYETQYF
TRBV6-1,13,CASSPPVGGELFF
TRBV11-3,16,CASSPLGAGAGNEQFF
TRBV29-1,12,CSVTPRRNEQFF
TRBV7-9,16,CASSLLRTANTGELFF
TRBV6-1,13,CATWDRQNEKLFF